A selection of T cell receptor beta chains follows, all from one sample in a study of blood T cell repertoires in COVID-19. Sequenced by immunoSEQ multiplex PCR; TCRdb stores in-frame clones only, minus some. Found here are 99,000 or so clones, around 74% of them singletons; the top ten hold just under 20%. The specimen was peripheral blood. The receptors shown here come from an older woman with acute or convalescent COVID-19. Each CDR3 is given with its conserved first and last residue. The D gene is left open where the match is weak. Clone size, where shown, is once, few, many, or a class for clones that have expanded.

v_gene	d_gene	j_gene	abundance	len	CDR3nt	CDR3aa
TRBV25-1	TRBD1	TRBJ1-5	many	14	TGTGCCAGCAGCCTAGACAGGGACAATCAGCCCCAGCATTTT	CASSLDRDNQPQHF
TRBV4-1	NA	TRBJ1-1	NA	15	TGCGCCAGCAGCCAAGATCACCGACCGGGGACTGAAGCTTTCTTT	CASSQDHRPGTEAFF
TRBV27	TRBD1	TRBJ1-6	NA	13	TGTGCCAGCGGGACAGGGGACAGCTCACCCCTCCACTTT	CASGTGDSSPLHF
TRBV30	NA	TRBJ1-1	NA	12	TGTGCCTGGAGTGTAAGACAGTCGGAAGCTTTCTTT	CAWSVRQSEAFF
TRBV6-2/TRBV6-3	NA	TRBJ2-7	NA	15	TGTGCCAGCAGTCTACATCGACAGGCAGCCTACGAGCAGTACTTC	CASSLHRQAAYEQYF
TRBV11-2	NA	TRBJ2-5	NA	15	TGTGCCAGCAGCTTCTTAGTTGGCGGGCAAGAGACCCAGTACTTC	CASSFLVGGQETQYF
TRBV5-1	TRBD1	TRBJ1-5	NA	14	TGCGCCAGCAGCCAGGGGACAGGGAGTCAGCCCCAGCATTTT	CASSQGTGSQPQHF
TRBV14	NA	TRBJ2-2	NA	16	TGTGCCAGCAGCCAAGCGAGGTCAGGGAAGTCCGGGGAGCTGTTTTTT	CASSQARSGKSGELFF
TRBV9	TRBD1	TRBJ1-6	NA	14	TGTGCCAGCAGCGTAGGGACAGGGAGATCACCCCTCCACTTT	CASSVGTGRSPLHF
TRBV7-8	NA	TRBJ2-1	NA	12	TGTGCCAGCAGCCCCCCTTTCAATGAGCAGTTCTTC	CASSPPFNEQFF
TRBV6-5	NA	TRBJ2-6	NA	15	TGTGCCAGCAGTTACGGACTAACTGGGGCCAACGTCCTGACTTTC	CASSYGLTGANVLTF
TRBV7-2	TRBD1	TRBJ1-3	NA	15	TGTGCCAGCAGCCGGGACAGGAGTTTTGGAAACACCATATATTTT	CASSRDRSFGNTIYF
TRBV5-1	NA	TRBJ1-2	NA	14	TGCGCCAGCAGCTTGGTGGCGGGTAACTATGGCTACACCTTC	CASSLVAGNYGYTF
TRBV5-6	TRBD2	TRBJ2-2	NA	14	TGTGCCAGCACACCGGGACTAGGCTCCGGGGAGCTGTTTTTT	CASTPGLGSGELFF
TRBV24-1	NA	TRBJ1-5	NA	12	TGTGCCACCAGTGCTCTGGGGGGGATCCAGCATTTT	CATSALGGIQHF
TRBV6-1	NA	TRBJ2-7	NA	15	TGTGCCAGCAGTGAAGGTCCAGGGTTGACCTACGAGCAGTACTTC	CASSEGPGLTYEQYF
TRBV19	TRBD1	TRBJ2-2	NA	14	TGTGCCAGTAGTACCACAGGGGTCACCGGGGAGCTGTTTTTT	CASSTTGVTGELFF
TRBV9	NA	TRBJ2-3	once	17	TGTGCCAGCAGCGCTCCGGCGGGTATCGGTCGAGCAGATACGCAGTATTTT	CASSAPAGIGRADTQYF
TRBV5-1	NA	TRBJ1-1	NA	14	TGCGCCAGCAGCGGTGGGGCGGGGAAGATGAGGGCTTTCTTT	CASSGGAGKMRAFF
TRBV5-4	TRBD2	TRBJ2-1	NA	15	TGTGCCAGCAGCCCTCTGGCGGGGGGGCTGGGTGAGCAGTTCTTC	CASSPLAGGLGEQFF
TRBV7-6	NA	TRBJ2-5	once	17	TGTGCCAGCAGCTCGATACAGGGAAGGTCATACCAAGAGACCCAGTACTTC	CASSSIQGRSYQETQYF
TRBV30	NA	TRBJ1-2	NA	14	TGTGCCTGGAGTCGGGGGGCGCTTCGGTATGGCTACACCTTC	CAWSRGALRYGYTF
TRBV7-6	NA	TRBJ2-5	NA	13	TGTGCCAGCGGCTGGGGCTACCGAGAGACCCAGTACTTC	CASGWGYRETQYF
TRBV6-5	NA	TRBJ2-3	NA	16	TGTGCCAGCAGTTACTCCCTATGGAGCGCCAAGGTAGAGCAGTATTTT	CASSYSLWSAKVEQYF
TRBV3-1/TRBV3-2	NA	TRBJ1-1	NA	14	TGTGCCAGCAGCCAAGCTAGAGGGTCCGCCGAAGCTTTCTTT	CASSQARGSAEAFF
TRBV4-1	NA	TRBJ1-2	NA	14	TGCGCCAGCAGCCTCAGACAGGAAAGAAGCGGCTACACCTTC	CASSLRQERSGYTF
TRBV28	NA	TRBJ2-4	NA	14	TGTGCCAGCCGGCCAGGGGGGGCCAAAAACATTCAGTACTTC	CASRPGGAKNIQYF
TRBV5-4	TRBD2	TRBJ2-1	NA	17	TGTGCCAGCAGCTTGGGGAACAGCGGGGGGCCCTACAATGAGCAGTTCTTC	CASSLGNSGGPYNEQFF
TRBV9	TRBD1	TRBJ1-2	NA	15	TGTGCCAGCAGCGTAGTTTGGACAGGGGAAACTGGCTACACCTTC	CASSVVWTGETGYTF
TRBV4-1	NA	TRBJ2-7	few	14	TGCGCCAGCAGCCAAGATTCCCTAACCTACGAGCAGTACTTC	CASSQDSLTYEQYF
TRBV6-6	TRBD1	TRBJ1-3	few	18	TGTGCCAGCAGTCGAACCACAGGGGGCGAGGGGGCCCGAAACACCATATATTTT	CASSRTTGGEGARNTIYF
TRBV19	TRBD2	TRBJ2-5	NA	15	TGTGCCAGTAGTAGCGCCGGGACTAGCGGGAAGACCCAGTACTTC	CASSSAGTSGKTQYF
TRBV28	TRBD1	TRBJ2-3	NA	15	TGTGCCAGCAGTCCCCGGGACAGGGGCCCAGATACGCAGTATTTT	CASSPRDRGPDTQYF
TRBV4-3	TRBD1	TRBJ2-7	few	15	TGCGCCAGCAGCCAAGGACGGGGACAGTCCTACGAGCAGTACTTC	CASSQGRGQSYEQYF
TRBV6-4	TRBD1	TRBJ2-4	NA	15	TGTGCCAGCAGCCCTAAAGACAGGGTCAAAAACGTTCAGTACTTC	CASSPKDRVKNVQYF
TRBV19	NA	TRBJ1-5	NA	14	TGTGCCAGTAGTATAGATACTTACAATCAGCCCCAGCATTTT	CASSIDTYNQPQHF
TRBV6-2/TRBV6-3	TRBD1	TRBJ1-2	many	13	TGTGCCAGCAGCCAGACAGGGAACTATGGCTACACCTTC	CASSQTGNYGYTF
TRBV28	TRBD1	TRBJ1-1	NA	15	TGTGCCAGTCTCACCACAGGGGATTTGAACACTGAAGCTTTCTTT	CASLTTGDLNTEAFF
TRBV5-1	NA	TRBJ2-6	NA	15	TGCGCCAGCAGCCCCGGGTCTGGGGGGGCCAACGTCCTGACTTTC	CASSPGSGGANVLTF
TRBV18	NA	TRBJ2-2	many	15	TGTGCCAGCTCACCCCCCAGGGGGAACACCGGGGAGCTGTTTTTT	CASSPPRGNTGELFF